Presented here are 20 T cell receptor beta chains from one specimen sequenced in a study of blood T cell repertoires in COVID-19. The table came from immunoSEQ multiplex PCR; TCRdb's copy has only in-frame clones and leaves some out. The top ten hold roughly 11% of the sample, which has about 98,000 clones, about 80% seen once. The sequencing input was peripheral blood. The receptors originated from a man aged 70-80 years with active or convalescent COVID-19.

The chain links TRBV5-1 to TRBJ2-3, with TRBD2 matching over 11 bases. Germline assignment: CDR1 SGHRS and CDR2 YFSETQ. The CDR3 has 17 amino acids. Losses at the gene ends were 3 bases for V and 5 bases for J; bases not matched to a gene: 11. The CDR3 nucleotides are TGCGCCAGCAGCTCCGGAGGACTAGCGGGCGCGGTAGATACGCAGTATTTT. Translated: CASSSGGLAGAVDTQYF.

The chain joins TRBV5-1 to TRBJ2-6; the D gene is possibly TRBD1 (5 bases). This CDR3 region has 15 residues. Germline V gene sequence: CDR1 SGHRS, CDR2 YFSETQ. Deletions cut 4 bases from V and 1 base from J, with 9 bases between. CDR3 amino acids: CASSQPGSGANVLTF. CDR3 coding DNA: TGCGCCAGCAGCCAACCAGGGTCTGGGGCCAACGTCCTGACTTTC.

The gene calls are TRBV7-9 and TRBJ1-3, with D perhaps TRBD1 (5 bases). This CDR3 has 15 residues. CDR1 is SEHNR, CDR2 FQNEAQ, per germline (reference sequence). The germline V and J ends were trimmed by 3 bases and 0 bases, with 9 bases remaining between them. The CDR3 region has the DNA TGTGCCAGCAGCTTGGGGACTAGCTCTGGAAACACCATATATTTT. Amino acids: CASSLGTSSGNTIYF.

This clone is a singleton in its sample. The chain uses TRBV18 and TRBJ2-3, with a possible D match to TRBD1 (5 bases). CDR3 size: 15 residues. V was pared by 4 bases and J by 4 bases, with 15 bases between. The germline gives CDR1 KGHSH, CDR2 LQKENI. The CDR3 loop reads CASSLQGGGADTQYF. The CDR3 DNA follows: TGTGCCAGCTCACTGCAGGGCGGTGGGGCAGATACGCAGTATTTT.

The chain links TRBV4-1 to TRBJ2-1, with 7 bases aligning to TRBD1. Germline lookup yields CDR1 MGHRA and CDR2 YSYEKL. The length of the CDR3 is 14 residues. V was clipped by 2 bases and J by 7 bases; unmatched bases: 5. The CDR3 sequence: CASSQRQGQNEQFF. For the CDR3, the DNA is TGCGCCAGCAGCCAACGACAGGGTCAAAATGAGCAGTTCTTC.

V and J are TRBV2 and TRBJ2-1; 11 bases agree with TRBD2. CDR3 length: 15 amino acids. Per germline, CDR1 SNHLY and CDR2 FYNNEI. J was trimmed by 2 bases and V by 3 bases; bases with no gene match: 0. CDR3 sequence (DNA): TGTGCCAGCAGTGATAGCGGGGGGGCCTACAATGAGCAGTTCTTC. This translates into CASSDSGGAYNEQFF.

The CDR3 DNA is TGCAGTGCTAGTTTCATTGACGGGGGCTACACCTTC. It codes for CSASFIDGGYTF. This chain links TRBV20-1 with TRBJ1-2; unclear D gene. This CDR3 region has 12 residues. V was trimmed by 3 bases and J by 8 bases, leaving 13 bases between them. The germline V gene encodes CDR1 DFQATT and CDR2 SNEGSKA (reference sequence).

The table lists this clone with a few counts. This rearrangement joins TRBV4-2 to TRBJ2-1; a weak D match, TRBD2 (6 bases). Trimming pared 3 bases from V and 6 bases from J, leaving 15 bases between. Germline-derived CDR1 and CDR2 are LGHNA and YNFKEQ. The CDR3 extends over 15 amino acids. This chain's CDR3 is CASSHATTSPNEQFF. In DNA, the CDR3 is TGTGCCAGCAGCCACGCGACGACTAGTCCCAATGAGCAGTTCTTC.

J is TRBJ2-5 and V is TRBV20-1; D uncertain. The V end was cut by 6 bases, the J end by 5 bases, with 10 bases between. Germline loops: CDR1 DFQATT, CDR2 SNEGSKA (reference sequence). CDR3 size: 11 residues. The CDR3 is CSASRSETQYF. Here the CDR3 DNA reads TGCAGTGCCTCCCGGAGCGAGACCCAGTACTTC.

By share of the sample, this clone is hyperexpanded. The CDR3 spells CAWISRDRLSLSPLHF. In DNA, the CDR3 is TGTGCCTGGATATCCCGGGACAGGCTTAGTTTATCACCCCTCCACTTT. This chain links TRBV30 with TRBJ1-6; 8 bases are shared with TRBD1. V shed 4 bases and J 10 bases; nucleotides not matched to a gene: 15. Germline CDR1 GTSNPN, CDR2 SVGIG (reference sequence). CDR3 length equals 16 residues.

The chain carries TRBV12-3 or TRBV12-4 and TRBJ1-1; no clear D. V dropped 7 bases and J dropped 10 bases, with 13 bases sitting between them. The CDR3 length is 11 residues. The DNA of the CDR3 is TGTGCCAGCACCCCAGGTTTTCGAGCTTTCTTT. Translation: CASTPGFRAFF.

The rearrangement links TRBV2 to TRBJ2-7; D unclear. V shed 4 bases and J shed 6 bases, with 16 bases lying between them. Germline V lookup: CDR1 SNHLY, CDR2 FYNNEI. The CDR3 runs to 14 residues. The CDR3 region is CASSVGKNPGEQYF. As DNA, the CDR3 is TGTGCCAGCAGTGTAGGAAAAAACCCGGGCGAGCAGTACTTC.

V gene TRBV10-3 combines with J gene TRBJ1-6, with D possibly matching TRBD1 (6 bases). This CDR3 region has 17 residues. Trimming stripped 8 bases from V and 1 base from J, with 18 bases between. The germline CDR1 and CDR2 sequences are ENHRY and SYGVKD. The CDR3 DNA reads TGTGCCATCGGGCCCGAGACAGGCGGATCCTATAATTCACCCCTCCACTTT. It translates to CAIGPETGGSYNSPLHF.

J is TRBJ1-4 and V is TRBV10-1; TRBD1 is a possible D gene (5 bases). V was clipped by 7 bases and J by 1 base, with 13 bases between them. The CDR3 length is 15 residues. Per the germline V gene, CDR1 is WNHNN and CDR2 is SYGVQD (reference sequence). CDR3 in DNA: TGCGCCAGCAAGAGCCCAGGGTTAACTAATGAAAAACTGTTTTTT. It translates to CASKSPGLTNEKLFF.

CDR3 sequence: CASRSGSSGGNTGELFF. The CDR3 DNA reads as TGTGCCAGCAGGTCAGGGTCTAGCGGGGGAAACACCGGGGAGCTGTTTTTT. The chain uses TRBV7-8 and TRBJ2-2; 10 nucleotides align to TRBD2. Germline values: CDR1 SGHVS, CDR2 FQNEAQ. The V segment lost 6 bases and the J segment 2 bases; nucleotides outside the gene matches: 9. The CDR3 contains 17 residues.

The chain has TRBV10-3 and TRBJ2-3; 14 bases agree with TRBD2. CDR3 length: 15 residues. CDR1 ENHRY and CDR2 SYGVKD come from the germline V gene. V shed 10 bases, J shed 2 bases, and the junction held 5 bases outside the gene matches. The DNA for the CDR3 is TGTGCCACCAGGACTAGCGGGGGGCACACAGATACGCAGTATTTT. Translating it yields CATRTSGGHTDTQYF.

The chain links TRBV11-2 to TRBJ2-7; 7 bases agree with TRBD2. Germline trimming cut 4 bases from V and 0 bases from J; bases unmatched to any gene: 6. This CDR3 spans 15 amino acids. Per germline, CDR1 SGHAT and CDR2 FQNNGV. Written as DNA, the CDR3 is TGTGCCAGCAGCTCTGGGGGGGATTACTCCTACGAGCAGTACTTC. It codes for CASSSGGDYSYEQYF. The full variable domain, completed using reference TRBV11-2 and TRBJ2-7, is EAGVAQSPRYKIIEKRQSVAFWCNPISGHATLYWYQQILGQGPKLLIQFQNNGVVDDSQLPKDRFSAERLKGVDSTLKIQPAKLEDSAVYLCASSSGGDYSYEQYFGPGTRLTVT.

CDR3 region: CASSRQSNTYNEQFF. CDR3 sequence (DNA): TGTGCCAGCAGTCGACAGTCCAACACCTACAATGAGCAGTTCTTC. J is TRBJ2-1 and V is TRBV28, with D tentatively TRBD1 (5 bases). In germline, CDR1 is MDHEN, CDR2 SYDVKM. This CDR3 contains 15 residues. V shed 5 bases and J shed 2 bases, with 13 bases lying between them.

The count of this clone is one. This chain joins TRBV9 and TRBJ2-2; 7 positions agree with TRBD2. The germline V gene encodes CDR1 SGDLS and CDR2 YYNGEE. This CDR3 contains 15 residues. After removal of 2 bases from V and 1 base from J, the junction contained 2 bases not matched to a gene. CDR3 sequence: CASSVIAGNTGELFF. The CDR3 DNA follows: TGTGCCAGCAGCGTCATAGCGGGGAACACCGGGGAGCTGTTTTTT.

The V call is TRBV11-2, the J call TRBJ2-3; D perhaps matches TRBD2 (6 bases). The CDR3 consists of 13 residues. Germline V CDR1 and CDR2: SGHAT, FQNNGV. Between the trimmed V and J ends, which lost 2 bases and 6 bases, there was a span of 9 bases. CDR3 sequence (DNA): TGTGCCAGCAGCTTATCTGGAGGGGATACGCAGTATTTT. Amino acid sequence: CASSLSGGDTQYF.